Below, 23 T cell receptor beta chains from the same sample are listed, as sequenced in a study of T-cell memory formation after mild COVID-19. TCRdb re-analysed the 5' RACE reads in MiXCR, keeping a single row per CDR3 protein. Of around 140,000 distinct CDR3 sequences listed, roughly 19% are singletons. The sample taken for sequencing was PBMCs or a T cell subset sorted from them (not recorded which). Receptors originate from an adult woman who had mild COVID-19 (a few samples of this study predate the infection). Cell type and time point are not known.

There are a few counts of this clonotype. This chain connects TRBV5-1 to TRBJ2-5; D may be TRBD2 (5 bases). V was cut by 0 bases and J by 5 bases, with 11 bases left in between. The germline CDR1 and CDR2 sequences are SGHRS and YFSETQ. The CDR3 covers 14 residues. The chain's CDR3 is CASSLGPGEETQYF. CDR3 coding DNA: TGCGCCAGCAGCTTGGGCCCCGGGGAGGAGACCCAGTACTTC.

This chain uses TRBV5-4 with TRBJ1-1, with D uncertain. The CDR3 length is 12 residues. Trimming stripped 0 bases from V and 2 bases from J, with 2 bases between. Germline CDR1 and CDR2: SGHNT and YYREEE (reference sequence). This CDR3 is CASSLDNTEAFF. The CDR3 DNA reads TGTGCCAGCAGCTTGGATAACACTGAAGCTTTCTTT.

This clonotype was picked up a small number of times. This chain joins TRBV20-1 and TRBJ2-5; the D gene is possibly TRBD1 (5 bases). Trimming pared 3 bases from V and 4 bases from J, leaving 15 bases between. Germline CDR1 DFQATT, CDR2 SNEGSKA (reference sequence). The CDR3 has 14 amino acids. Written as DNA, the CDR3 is TGCAGTGCTAGGCAGTTGCAGGGTGGAGAGACCCAGTACTTC. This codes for CSARQLQGGETQYF.

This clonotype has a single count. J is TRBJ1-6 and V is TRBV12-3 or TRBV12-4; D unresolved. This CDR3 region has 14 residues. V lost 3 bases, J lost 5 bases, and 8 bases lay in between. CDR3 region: CASSLRIDNSPLHF. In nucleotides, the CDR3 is TGTGCCAGCAGTTTGCGGATAGATAATTCACCCCTCCACTTT.

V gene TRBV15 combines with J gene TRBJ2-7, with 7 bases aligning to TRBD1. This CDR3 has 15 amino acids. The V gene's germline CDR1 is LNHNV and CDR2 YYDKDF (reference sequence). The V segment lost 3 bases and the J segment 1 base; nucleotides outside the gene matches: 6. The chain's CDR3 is CATSRTDRKSYEQYF. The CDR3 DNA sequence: TGTGCCACCAGCAGGACGGACAGGAAGTCCTACGAGCAGTACTTC. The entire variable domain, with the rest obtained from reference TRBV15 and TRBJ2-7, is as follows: DAMVIQNPRYQVTQFGKPVTLSCSQTLNHNVMYWYQQKSSQAPKLLFHYYDKDFNNEADTPDNFQSRRPNTSFCFLDIRSPGLGDTAMYLCATSRTDRKSYEQYFGPGTRLTVT.

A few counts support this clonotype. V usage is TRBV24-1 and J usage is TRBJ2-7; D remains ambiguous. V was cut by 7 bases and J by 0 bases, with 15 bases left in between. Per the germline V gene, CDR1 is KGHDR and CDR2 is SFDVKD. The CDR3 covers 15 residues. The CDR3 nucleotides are TGTGCCACCAGCTCCCCGGACGCCAACTCCTACGAGCAGTACTTC. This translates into CATSSPDANSYEQYF.

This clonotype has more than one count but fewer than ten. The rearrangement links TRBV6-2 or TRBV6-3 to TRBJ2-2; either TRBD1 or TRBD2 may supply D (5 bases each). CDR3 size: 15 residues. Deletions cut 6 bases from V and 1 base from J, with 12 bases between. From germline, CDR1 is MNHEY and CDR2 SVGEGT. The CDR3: CASSPERGNTGELFF. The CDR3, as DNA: TGTGCCAGCAGCCCTGAGAGGGGGAACACCGGGGAGCTGTTTTTT.

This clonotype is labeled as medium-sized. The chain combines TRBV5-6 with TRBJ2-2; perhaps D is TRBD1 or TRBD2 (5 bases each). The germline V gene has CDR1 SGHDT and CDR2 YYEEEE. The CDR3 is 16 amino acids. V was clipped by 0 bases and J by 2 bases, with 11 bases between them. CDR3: CASSLDKGTNTGELFF. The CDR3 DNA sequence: TGTGCCAGCAGCTTGGATAAGGGGACCAACACCGGGGAGCTGTTTTTT.

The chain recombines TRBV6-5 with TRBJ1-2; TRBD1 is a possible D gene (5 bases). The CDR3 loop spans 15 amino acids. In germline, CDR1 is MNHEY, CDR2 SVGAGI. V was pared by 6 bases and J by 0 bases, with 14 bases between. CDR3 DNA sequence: TGTGCCAGCAGCTCTGGTGGGGGTGCTAACTATGGCTACACCTTC. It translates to CASSSGGGANYGYTF.

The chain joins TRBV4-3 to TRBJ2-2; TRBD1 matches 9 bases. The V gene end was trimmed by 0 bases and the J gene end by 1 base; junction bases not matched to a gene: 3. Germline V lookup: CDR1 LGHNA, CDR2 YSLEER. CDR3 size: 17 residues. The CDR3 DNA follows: TGCGCCAGCAGCCAAGAGGGACAGGGATTGAACACCGGGGAGCTGTTTTTT. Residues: CASSQEGQGLNTGELFF.

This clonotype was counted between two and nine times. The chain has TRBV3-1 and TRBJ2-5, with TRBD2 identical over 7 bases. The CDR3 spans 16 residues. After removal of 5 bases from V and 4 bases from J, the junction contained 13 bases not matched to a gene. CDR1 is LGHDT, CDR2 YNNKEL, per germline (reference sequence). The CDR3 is CASSSMGREVGETQYF. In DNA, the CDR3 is TGTGCCAGCAGCTCTATGGGACGGGAGGTGGGAGAGACCCAGTACTTC.

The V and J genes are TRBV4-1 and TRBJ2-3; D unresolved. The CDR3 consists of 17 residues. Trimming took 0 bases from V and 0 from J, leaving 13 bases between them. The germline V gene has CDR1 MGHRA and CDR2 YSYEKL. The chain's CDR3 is CASSQDRYLPSTDTQYF. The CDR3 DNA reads TGCGCCAGCAGCCAAGATAGGTACCTACCGAGCACAGATACGCAGTATTTT.

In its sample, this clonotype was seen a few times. The CDR3 reads CASSQADVEQYF. CDR3 DNA: TGTGCCAGCAGCCAAGCGGACGTCGAGCAGTACTTC. The V and J genes are TRBV3-1 and TRBJ2-7; D remains ambiguous. The germline CDR1 and CDR2 sequences are LGHDT and YNNKEL (reference sequence). V was trimmed by 1 base and J by 6 bases, leaving 7 bases between them. This CDR3 is 12 amino acids long.

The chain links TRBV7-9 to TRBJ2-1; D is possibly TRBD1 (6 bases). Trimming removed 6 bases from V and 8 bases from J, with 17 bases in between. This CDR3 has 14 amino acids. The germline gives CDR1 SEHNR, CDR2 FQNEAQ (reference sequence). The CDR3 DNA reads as TGTGCCAGCAGTTACAGGGCGAGTAGGTATGAGCAGTTCTTC. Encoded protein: CASSYRASRYEQFF.

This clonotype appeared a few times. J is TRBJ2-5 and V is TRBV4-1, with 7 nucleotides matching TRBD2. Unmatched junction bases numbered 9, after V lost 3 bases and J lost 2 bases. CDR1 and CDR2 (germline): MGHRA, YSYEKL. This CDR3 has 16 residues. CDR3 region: CASSQGLRGGQETQYF. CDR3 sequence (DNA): TGCGCCAGCAGCCAGGGGTTGCGGGGAGGGCAAGAGACCCAGTACTTC.

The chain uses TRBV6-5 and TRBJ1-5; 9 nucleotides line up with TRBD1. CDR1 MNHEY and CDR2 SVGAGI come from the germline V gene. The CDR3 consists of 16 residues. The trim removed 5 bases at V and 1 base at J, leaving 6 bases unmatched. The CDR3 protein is CASSPVQGASNQPQHF. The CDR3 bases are TGTGCCAGCAGTCCAGTACAGGGGGCAAGCAATCAGCCCCAGCATTTT.

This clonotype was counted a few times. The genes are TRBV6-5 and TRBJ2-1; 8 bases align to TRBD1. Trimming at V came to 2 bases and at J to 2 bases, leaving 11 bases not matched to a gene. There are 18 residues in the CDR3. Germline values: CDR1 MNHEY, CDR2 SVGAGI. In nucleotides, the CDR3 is TGTGCCAGCAGTTACGCTCTACCGGGACAGGTCCCCTACAATGAGCAGTTCTTC. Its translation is CASSYALPGQVPYNEQFF.

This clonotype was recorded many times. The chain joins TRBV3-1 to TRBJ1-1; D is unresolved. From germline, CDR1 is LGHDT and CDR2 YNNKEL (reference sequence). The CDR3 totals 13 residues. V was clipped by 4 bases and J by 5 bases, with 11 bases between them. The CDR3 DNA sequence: TGTGCCAGCAGCCGCGGACCGATGACTGAAGCTTTCTTT. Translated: CASSRGPMTEAFF.

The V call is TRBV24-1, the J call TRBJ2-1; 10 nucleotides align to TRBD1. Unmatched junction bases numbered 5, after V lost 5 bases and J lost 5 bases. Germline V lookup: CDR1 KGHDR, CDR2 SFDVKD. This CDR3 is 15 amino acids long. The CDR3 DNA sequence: TGTGCCACCAGTGTGAGACAGGGGGCCGACAATGAGCAGTTCTTC. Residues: CATSVRQGADNEQFF.

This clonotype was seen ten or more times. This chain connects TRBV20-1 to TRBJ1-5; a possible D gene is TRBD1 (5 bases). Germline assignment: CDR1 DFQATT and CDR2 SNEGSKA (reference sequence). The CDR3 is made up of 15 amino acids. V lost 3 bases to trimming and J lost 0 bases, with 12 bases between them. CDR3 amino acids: CSASKGVYSNQPQHF. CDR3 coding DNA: TGCAGTGCTAGCAAAGGGGTCTATAGCAATCAGCCCCAGCATTTT.

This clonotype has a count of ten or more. The CDR3 bases are TGTGCCAGCAGCTTGAGCGGGGGTATCGCAGAGACCCAGTACTTC. Amino acid sequence: CASSLSGGIAETQYF. The genes are TRBV7-8 and TRBJ2-5; 8 bases agree with TRBD2. The CDR3 extends over 15 amino acids. After removal of 3 bases from V and 4 bases from J, the junction contained 7 bases not matched to a gene. The V gene's germline CDR1 is SGHVS and CDR2 FQNEAQ.

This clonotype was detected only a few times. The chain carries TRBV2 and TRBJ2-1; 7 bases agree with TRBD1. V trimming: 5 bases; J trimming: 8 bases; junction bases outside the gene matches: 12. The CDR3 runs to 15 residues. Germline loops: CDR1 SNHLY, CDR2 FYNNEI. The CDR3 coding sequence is TGTGCCAGCAGTCATGACAGGGATGGTATGGATGAGCAGTTCTTC. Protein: CASSHDRDGMDEQFF.

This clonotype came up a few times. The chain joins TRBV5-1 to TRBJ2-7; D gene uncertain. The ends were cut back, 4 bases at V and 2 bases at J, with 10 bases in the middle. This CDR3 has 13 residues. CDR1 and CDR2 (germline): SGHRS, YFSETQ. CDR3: CASSLDGAYEQYF. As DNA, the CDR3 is TGCGCCAGCAGCCTGGATGGAGCCTACGAGCAGTACTTC.